This TCR beta chain was documented in a study of identical twins. Template switching added a universal primer binding site, and final cDNA carried unique molecular identifiers. TCRdb re-analysed the 5' RACE reads in MiXCR, keeping a single row per CDR3 protein. The sample shows just over 500,000 distinct CDR3 sequences, less than 25% of them seen only once. This clonotype has a handful of counts. The germline gives CDR1 KGHSH, CDR2 LQKENI. V gave up 3 bases and J gave up 4 bases, with 12 bases separating them. This CDR3 contains 14 residues. These data also featured in a second study, about T cells expressing NK-cell markers. That study adds: Cells sorted as CD3+CD56+NKG2C+, CD3+CD56+NKG2C- and CD3+CD56-NKG2C+ T cells supplied the TCR beta repertoires. The leading position in the CD3+CD56-NKG2C+ fraction of several donors also went to these clonotypes.

The sequenced sample consisted of CD4+ T cells sorted from blood. The rearrangement joins TRBV18 to TRBJ1-1; no clear D. The sequence was collected from a woman aged 18 to 35 in good health. CDR3 in amino acids: CASSPGQGSTEAFF. The CDR3 bases are TGTGCCAGCTCACCCGGGCAAGGGTCCACTGAAGCTTTCTTT. Drawing the rest from reference TRBV18 and TRBJ1-1, the complete variable domain is NAGVMQNPRHLVRRRGQEARLRCSPMKGHSHVYWYRQLPEEGLKFMVYLQKENIIDESGMPKERFSAEFPKEGPSILRIQQVVRGDSAAYFCASSPGQGSTEAFFGQGTRLTVV.